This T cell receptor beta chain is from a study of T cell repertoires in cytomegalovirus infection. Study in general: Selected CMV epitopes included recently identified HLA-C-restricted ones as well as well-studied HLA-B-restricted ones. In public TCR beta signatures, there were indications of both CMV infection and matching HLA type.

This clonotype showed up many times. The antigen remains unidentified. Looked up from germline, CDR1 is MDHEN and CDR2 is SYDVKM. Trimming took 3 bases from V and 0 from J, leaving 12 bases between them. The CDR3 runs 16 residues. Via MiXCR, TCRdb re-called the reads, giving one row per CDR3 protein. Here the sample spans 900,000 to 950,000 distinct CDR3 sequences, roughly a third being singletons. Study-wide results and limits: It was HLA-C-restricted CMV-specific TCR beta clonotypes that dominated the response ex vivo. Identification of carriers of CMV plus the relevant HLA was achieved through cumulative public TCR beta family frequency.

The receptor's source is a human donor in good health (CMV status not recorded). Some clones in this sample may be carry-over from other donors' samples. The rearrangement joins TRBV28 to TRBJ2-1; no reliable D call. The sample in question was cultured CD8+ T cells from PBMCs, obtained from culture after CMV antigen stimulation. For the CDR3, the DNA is TGTGCCAGCAGTTTCGGCAGGCCAAGCTCCTACAATGAGCAGTTCTTC. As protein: CASSFGRPSSYNEQFF.